This entry features one TCR beta chain sequence. Each patient relapsed following autologous stem cell transplantation, and prior brentuximab vedotin exposure differed. The sample is drawn from a study of PD-1 blockade in classical Hodgkin lymphoma. The CDR3 is 16 residues long. The V gene end was trimmed by 5 bases and the J gene end by 3 bases; junction bases not matched to a gene: 9. CDR1 SGHRS and CDR2 YFSETQ come from the germline V gene. Generated by immunoSEQ multiplex PCR, the TCRdb table keeps only in-frame clones and is missing some. The table has around 26,000 clones, approximately 80% seen once.

The clonotype originates from a human donor with classical Hodgkin lymphoma. The chain recombines TRBV5-1 with TRBJ1-1, with 11 bases that match TRBD1. Source: peripheral blood mononuclear cells (PBMCs), taken before the second cycle of nivolumab. The CDR3 loop reads CASSRSGQGGHTEAFF. DNA of the CDR3: TGCGCCAGCAGTCGCTCGGGACAGGGGGGACACACTGAAGCTTTCTTT.